This record covers a single T cell receptor beta chain. TCRdb's table, derived via immunoSEQ multiplex PCR, lists solely in-frame clones and lacks some. The repertoire holds about 660,000 clones, 85% to 90% seen once, with around 0.0099% in the top ten. The data stem from a study of shared T cell receptors in the human thymus. CDR3 size: 14 residues. CDR1 is SEHNR and CDR2 is FQNEAQ in the germline V gene (reference sequence). V was clipped by 1 base and J by 6 bases, with 13 bases between them. These data were likewise used in another study, on human thymus T cells.

The source is a boy younger than two with a congenital heart defect. Sample: thymocytes. The V and J genes are TRBV7-9 and TRBJ2-7; maybe TRBD1 (5 bases). The CDR3, as DNA: TGTGCCAGCAGCTTAGATGAGCAGGGCGTCGAGCAGTACTTC. Amino acid sequence: CASSLDEQGVEQYF. Full variable domain (remainder filled in from reference TRBV7-9 and TRBJ2-7): DTGVSQNPRHKITKRGQNVTFRCDPISEHNRLYWYRQTLGQGPEFLTYFQNEAQLEKSRLLSDRFSAERPKGSFSTLEIQRTEQGDSAMYLCASSLDEQGVEQYFGPGTRLTVT.